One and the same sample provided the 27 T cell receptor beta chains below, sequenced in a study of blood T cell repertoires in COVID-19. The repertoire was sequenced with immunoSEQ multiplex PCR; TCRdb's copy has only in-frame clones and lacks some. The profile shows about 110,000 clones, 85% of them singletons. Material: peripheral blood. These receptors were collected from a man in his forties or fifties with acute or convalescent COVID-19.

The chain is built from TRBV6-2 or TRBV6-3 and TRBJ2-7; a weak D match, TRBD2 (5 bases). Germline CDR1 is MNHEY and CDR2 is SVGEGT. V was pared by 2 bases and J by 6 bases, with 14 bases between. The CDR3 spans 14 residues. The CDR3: CASSYRLESGEQYF. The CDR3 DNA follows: TGTGCCAGCAGTTACCGGCTCGAGAGCGGCGAGCAGTACTTC.

CDR3 in DNA: TGTGCCAGCAGCTTAGGAGTTATGATGAACACTGAAGCTTTCTTT. This encodes CASSLGVMMNTEAFF. The chain carries TRBV7-2 and TRBJ1-1; no definite D call. The CDR3 spans 15 residues. V lost 1 base and J lost 0, with 9 bases in between. CDR1 SGHTA and CDR2 FQGNSA come from the germline V gene.

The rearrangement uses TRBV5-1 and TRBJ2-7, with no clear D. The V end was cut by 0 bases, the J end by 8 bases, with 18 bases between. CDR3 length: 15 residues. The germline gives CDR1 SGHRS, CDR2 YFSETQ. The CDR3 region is CASSLEQVPTRQQYF. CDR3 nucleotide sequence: TGCGCCAGCAGCTTGGAACAAGTACCCACCCGCCAGCAGTACTTC.

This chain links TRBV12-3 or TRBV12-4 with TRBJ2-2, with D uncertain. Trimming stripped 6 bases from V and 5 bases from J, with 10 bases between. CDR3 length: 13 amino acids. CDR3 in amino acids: CASSRQITGELFF. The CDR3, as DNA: TGTGCCAGCAGCCGTCAGATAACCGGGGAGCTGTTTTTT.

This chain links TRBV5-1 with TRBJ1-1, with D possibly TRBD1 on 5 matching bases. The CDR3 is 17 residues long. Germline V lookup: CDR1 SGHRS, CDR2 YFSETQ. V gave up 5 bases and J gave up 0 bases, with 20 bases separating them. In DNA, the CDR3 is TGCGCCAGCAGTCAAAAAGCCAGGGTCTTGATGAACACTGAAGCTTTCTTT. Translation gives CASSQKARVLMNTEAFF.

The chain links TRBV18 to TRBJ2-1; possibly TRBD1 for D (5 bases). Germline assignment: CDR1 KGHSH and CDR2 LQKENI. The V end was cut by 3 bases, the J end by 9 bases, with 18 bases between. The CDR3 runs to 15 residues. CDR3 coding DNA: TGTGCCAGCTCACCTGGGCAGGGAAATATTGGTGAGCAGTTCTTC. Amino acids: CASSPGQGNIGEQFF.

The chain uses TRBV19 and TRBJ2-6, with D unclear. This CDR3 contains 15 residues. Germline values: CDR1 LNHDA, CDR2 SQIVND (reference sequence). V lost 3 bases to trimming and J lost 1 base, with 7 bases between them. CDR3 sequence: CASSIGGSGANVLTF. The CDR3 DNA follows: TGTGCCAGTAGTATTGGCGGATCTGGGGCCAACGTCCTGACTTTC. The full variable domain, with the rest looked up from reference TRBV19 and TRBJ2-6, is DGGITQSPKYLFRKEGQNVTLSCEQNLNHDAMYWYRQDPGQGLRLIYYSQIVNDFQKGDIAEGYSVSREKKESFPLTVTSAQKNPTAFYLCASSIGGSGANVLTFGAGSRLTVL.

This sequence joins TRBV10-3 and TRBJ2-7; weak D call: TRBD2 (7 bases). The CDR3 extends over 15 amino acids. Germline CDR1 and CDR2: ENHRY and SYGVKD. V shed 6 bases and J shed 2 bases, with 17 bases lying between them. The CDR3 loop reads CAISARSGDTYEQYF. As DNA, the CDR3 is TGTGCCATCAGCGCTCGAAGCGGGGACACCTACGAGCAGTACTTC.

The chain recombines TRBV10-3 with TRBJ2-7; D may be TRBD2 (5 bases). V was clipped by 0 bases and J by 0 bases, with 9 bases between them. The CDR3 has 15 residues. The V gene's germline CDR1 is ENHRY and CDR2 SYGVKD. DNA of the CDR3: TGTGCCATCAGTGAGTCGATTGGGAGCTCCTACGAGCAGTACTTC. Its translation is CAISESIGSSYEQYF.

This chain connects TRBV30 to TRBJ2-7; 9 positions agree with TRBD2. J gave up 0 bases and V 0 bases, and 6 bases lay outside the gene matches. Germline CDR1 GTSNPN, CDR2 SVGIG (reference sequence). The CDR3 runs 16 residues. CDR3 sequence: CAWSVPGLARSYEQYF. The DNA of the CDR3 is TGTGCCTGGAGTGTACCCGGACTAGCGCGCTCCTACGAGCAGTACTTC.

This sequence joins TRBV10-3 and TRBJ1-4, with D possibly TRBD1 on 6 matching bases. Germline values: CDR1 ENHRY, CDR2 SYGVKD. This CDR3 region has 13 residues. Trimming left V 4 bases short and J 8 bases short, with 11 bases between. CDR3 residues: CAISGQGKEKLFF. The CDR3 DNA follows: TGTGCCATCAGTGGCCAGGGGAAGGAAAAACTGTTTTTT.

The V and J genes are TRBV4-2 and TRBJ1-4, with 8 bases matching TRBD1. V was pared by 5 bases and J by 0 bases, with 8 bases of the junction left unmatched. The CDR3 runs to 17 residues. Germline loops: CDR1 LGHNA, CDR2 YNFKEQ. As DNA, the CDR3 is TGTGCCAGCAGCTTAAACAGGGGGGGGTCAACTAATGAAAAACTGTTTTTT. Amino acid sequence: CASSLNRGGSTNEKLFF.

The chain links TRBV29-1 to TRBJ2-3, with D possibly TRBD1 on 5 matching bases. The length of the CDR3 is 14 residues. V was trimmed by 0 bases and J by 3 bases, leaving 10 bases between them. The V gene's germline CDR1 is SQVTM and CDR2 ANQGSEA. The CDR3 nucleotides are TGCAGCGTTGAAGAGGGGCAAGTAACAGATACGCAGTATTTT. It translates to CSVEEGQVTDTQYF.

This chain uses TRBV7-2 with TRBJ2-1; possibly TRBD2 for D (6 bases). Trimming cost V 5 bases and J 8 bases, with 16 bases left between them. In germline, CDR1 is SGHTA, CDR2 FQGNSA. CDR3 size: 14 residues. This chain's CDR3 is CASSRDSRAYEQFF. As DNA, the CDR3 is TGTGCCAGCAGCCGGGACTCCCGGGCCTATGAGCAGTTCTTC.

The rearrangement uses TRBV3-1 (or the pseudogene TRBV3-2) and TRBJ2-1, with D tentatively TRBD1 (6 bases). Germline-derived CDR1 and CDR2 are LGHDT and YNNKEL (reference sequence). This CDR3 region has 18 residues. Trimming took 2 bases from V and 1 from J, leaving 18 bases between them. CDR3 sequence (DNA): TGTGCCAGCAGCCAAAGGGGGAAGGGTCCAGGATCCTACAATGAGCAGTTCTTC. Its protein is CASSQRGKGPGSYNEQFF.

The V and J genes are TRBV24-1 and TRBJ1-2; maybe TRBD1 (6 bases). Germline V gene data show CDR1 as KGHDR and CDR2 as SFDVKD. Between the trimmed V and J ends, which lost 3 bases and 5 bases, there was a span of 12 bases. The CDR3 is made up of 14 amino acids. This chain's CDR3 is CATSDRTVGYGYTF. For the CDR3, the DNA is TGTGCCACCAGTGATCGGACAGTTGGATATGGCTACACCTTC.

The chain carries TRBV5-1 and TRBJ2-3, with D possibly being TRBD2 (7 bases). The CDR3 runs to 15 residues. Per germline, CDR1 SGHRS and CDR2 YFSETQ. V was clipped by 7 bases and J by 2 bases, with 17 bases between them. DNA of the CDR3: TGCGCCAGCCGACTAGCCAGGGGTGTCACAGATACGCAGTATTTT. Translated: CASRLARGVTDTQYF.

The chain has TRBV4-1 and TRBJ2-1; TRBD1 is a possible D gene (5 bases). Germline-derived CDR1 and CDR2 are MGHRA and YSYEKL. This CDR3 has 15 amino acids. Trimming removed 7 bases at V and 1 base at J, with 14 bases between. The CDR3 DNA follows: TGCGCCAGCACGCCAACTCCAGGGTCCTACAATGAGCAGTTCTTC. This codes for CASTPTPGSYNEQFF.

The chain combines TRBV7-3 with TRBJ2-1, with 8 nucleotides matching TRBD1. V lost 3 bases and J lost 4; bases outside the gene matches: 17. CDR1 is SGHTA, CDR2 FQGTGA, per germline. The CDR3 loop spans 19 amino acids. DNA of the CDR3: TGTGCCAGCAGCTTGCAGGTGGCAGGGGGCTCTTTAGGGTACAATGAGCAGTTCTTC. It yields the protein CASSLQVAGGSLGYNEQFF.

The chain's CDR3 is CASSHIAGGLAKNIQYF. In nucleotides, the CDR3 is TGTGCCAGCAGCCACATAGCGGGCGGCCTAGCCAAAAACATTCAGTACTTC. This chain connects TRBV7-2 to TRBJ2-4; the match to TRBD2 covers 7 bases. This CDR3 comprises 17 residues. Germline loops: CDR1 SGHTA, CDR2 FQGNSA. V lost 5 bases and J lost 0; bases outside the gene matches: 10.

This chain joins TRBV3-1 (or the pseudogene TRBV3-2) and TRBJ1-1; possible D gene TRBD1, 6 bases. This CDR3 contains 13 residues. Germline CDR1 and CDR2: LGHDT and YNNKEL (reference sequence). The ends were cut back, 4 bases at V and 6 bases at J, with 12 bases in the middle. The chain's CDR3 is CASSRQAESEAFF. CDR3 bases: TGTGCCAGCAGCCGACAGGCCGAGTCTGAAGCTTTCTTT.

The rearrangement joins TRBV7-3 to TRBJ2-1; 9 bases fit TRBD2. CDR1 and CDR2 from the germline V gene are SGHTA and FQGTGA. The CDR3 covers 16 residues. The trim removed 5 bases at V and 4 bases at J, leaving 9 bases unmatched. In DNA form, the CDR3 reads TGTGCCAGCAGCCCGGGACTAGCATCACGATACAATGAGCAGTTCTTC. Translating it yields CASSPGLASRYNEQFF.

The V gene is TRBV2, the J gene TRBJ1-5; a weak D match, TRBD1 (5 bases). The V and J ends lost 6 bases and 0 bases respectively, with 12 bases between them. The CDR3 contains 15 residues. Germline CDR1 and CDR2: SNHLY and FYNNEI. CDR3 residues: CASRLGTYSNQPQHF. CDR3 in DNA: TGTGCCAGCAGGCTCGGGACTTATAGCAATCAGCCCCAGCATTTT.

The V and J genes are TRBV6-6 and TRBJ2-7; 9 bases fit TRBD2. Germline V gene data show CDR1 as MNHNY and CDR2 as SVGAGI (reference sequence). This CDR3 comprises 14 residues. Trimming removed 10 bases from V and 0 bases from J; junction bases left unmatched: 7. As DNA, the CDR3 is TGTGCCACCCATCTAGCGGGATTCTCCTACGAGCAGTACTTC. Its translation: CATHLAGFSYEQYF.

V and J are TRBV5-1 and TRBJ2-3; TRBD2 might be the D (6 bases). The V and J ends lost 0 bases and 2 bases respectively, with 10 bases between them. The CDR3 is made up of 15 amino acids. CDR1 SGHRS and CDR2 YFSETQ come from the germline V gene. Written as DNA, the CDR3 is TGCGCCAGCAGCTTGGCGACGGGGGTCACAGATACGCAGTATTTT. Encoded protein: CASSLATGVTDTQYF.

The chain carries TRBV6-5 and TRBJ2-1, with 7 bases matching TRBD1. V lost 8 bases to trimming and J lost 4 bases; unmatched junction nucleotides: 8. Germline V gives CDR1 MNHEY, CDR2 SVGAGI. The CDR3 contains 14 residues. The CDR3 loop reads CASSGRGTYNEQFF. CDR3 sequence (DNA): TGTGCCAGCTCGGGCAGGGGGACATACAATGAGCAGTTCTTC.

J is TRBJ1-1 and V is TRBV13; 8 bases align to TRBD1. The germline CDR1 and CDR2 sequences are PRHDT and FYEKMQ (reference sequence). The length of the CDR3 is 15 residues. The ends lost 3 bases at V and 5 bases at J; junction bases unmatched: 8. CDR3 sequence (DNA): TGTGCCAGCAGCTTCAGATTCAGGGGGCTTACTGAAGCTTTCTTT. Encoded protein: CASSFRFRGLTEAFF.